This TCR beta chain was identified in a study of shared clonotypes between healthy human individuals. CDR1 and CDR2 from the germline V gene are GTSNPN and SVGIG (reference sequence). V was pared by 3 bases and J by 6 bases, with 15 bases between. This CDR3 has 13 amino acids. To make CD8 memory, CD45RO+ cells were put together with CCR7-negative CD45RA+ TemRA cells. Authors' processing steps: From ImmunoSEQ came sequences covering only the junction and carrying no quality scores, so filtering differed. Profiling relied on immunoSEQ multiplex PCR, and the TCRdb table lists in-frame clones only, not all of them. For V, J and clone size, that table is used; D and trimming come from the DNA. This sample carries about 380,000 clones, about 96% of them seen once, and the ten largest clones take around 0.29%.

This rearrangement joins TRBV30 to TRBJ2-7; perhaps TRBD2 as D (6 bases). Sequencing input: memory CD8+ T cells sorted from blood. Subset here: CD45RO+ cells pooled with CCR7-negative TemRA cells. This receptor was obtained from a young man in good health. The DNA of the CDR3 is TGTGCCTGGAGCGGGAGATCTTCAGGCGAGCAGTACTTC. It encodes CAWSGRSSGEQYF.